These 22 T cell receptor beta chains originate from one sample sequenced in a study of blood T cell repertoires in COVID-19. Only in-frame clones appear in the TCRdb table, and some are missing; sequencing was by immunoSEQ multiplex PCR. Here the sample spans around 89,000 clones, 55% to 75% being singletons. Sequenced input: peripheral blood. The receptor set was obtained from a woman older than 75 with acute or convalescent COVID-19.

The V gene is TRBV10-3, the J gene TRBJ2-1; a possible D gene is TRBD1 (5 bases). V lost 3 bases and J 8 bases, leaving 8 bases between the germline ends. In germline, CDR1 is ENHRY, CDR2 SYGVKD. CDR3 length equals 12 residues. CDR3 residues: CAISEGADEQFF. For the CDR3, the DNA is TGTGCCATCAGTGAAGGGGCTGATGAGCAGTTCTTC.

In this sample, this clone turned up once. V usage is TRBV30 and J usage is TRBJ1-2; TRBD1 matches 10 bases. Unmatched junction bases numbered 4, after V lost 0 bases and J lost 3 bases. Per the germline V gene, CDR1 is GTSNPN and CDR2 is SVGIG (reference sequence). CDR3 length: 15 residues. CDR3 protein: CAWSVGQGEYYGYTF. For the CDR3, the DNA is TGTGCCTGGAGTGTCGGACAGGGGGAGTACTATGGCTACACCTTC.

The chain employs TRBV16 and TRBJ1-2; unclear D gene. Deletions cut 2 bases from V and 5 bases from J, with 9 bases between. Per germline, CDR1 KGHSY and CDR2 FQNENV. CDR3 length equals 13 residues. The CDR3 DNA follows: TGTGCCAGCAGCCAAAAGCCCGAGTATGGCTACACCTTC. Encoded protein: CASSQKPEYGYTF.

This chain connects TRBV5-1 to TRBJ1-2; possibly TRBD1 for D (6 bases). This CDR3 is built from 15 residues. The ends were cut back, 0 bases at V and 5 bases at J, with 14 bases in the middle. CDR1 is SGHRS, CDR2 YFSETQ, per germline. The CDR3 spells CASSLVPGGRYGYTF. The CDR3 nucleotides are TGCGCCAGCAGCTTGGTTCCGGGGGGCCGGTATGGCTACACCTTC.

In its sample, this clone was seen a few times. V is TRBV5-1 and J is TRBJ2-1; 9 nucleotides match TRBD2. Germline assignment: CDR1 SGHRS and CDR2 YFSETQ. This CDR3 spans 15 amino acids. V trimming: 0 bases; J trimming: 5 bases; junction bases outside the gene matches: 3. The DNA for the CDR3 is TGCGCCAGCAGCTTGGGCGGGGGGGCGGACAATGAGCAGTTCTTC. Its protein product is CASSLGGGADNEQFF.

V and J are TRBV11-2 and TRBJ2-1, with 9 bases fitting TRBD2. CDR1 is SGHAT, CDR2 FQNNGV, per germline. J was trimmed by 2 bases and V by 3 bases; bases with no gene match: 2. This CDR3 is 15 amino acids long. The CDR3: CASSFSGGTYNEQFF. The CDR3 DNA reads TGTGCCAGCAGCTTTAGCGGGGGAACCTACAATGAGCAGTTCTTC.

This clone has ten or more counts. The J gene is TRBJ2-1, the V gene TRBV7-2; 14 bases are a match to TRBD2. CDR1 SGHTA and CDR2 FQGNSA come from the germline V gene. The CDR3 runs to 16 residues. The ends lost 5 bases at V and 6 bases at J; junction bases unmatched: 6. CDR3 in amino acids: CASSRIGTSGGNEQFF. DNA of the CDR3: TGTGCCAGCAGCCGCATCGGGACTAGCGGGGGCAATGAGCAGTTCTTC.

The chain is built from TRBV25-1 and TRBJ1-2, with TRBD1 as a possible D gene (5 bases). The V end was cut by 5 bases, the J end by 5 bases, with 15 bases between. The CDR3 consists of 14 residues. CDR1 MGHDK and CDR2 SYGVNS come from the germline V gene. The CDR3 sequence: CASSPKVRAYGYTF. For the CDR3, the DNA is TGTGCCAGCAGTCCTAAAGTCAGGGCGTATGGCTACACCTTC.

The rearrangement links TRBV7-2 to TRBJ2-5; no firm D call. In germline, CDR1 is SGHTA, CDR2 FQGNSA. The CDR3 loop spans 11 amino acids. V was shortened by 5 bases and J by 2 bases, with 3 bases between the two germline ends. CDR3 DNA sequence: TGTGCCAGCAGCGAGCAAGAGACCCAGTACTTC. Residues: CASSEQETQYF.

J is TRBJ2-7 and V is TRBV5-5, with 7 positions matching TRBD1. The germline V gene encodes CDR1 SGHKS and CDR2 YYEKEE (reference sequence). Trimming took 4 bases from V and 0 from J; bases not matched to a gene: 4. The CDR3 sequence is 14 residues long. CDR3 nucleotide sequence: TGTGCCAGCAGCACCCGGGACAGCTCCTACGAGCAGTACTTC. Amino acid sequence: CASSTRDSSYEQYF. Drawing the rest from reference TRBV5-5 and TRBJ2-7, the complete variable domain is DAGVTQSPTHLIKTRGQQVTLRCSPISGHKSVSWYQQVLGQGPQFIFQYYEKEERGRGNFPDRFSARQFPNYSSELNVNALLLGDSALYLCASSTRDSSYEQYFGPGTRLTVT.

J is TRBJ1-2 and V is TRBV18; D unresolved. Trimming shortened V by 0 bases and J by 4 bases, and 15 bases separated the two germline ends. This CDR3 comprises 16 residues. Germline loops: CDR1 KGHSH, CDR2 LQKENI. The CDR3 loop is CASSPPERARSYGYTF. The CDR3 region has the DNA TGTGCCAGCTCACCACCGGAGAGGGCGCGGAGCTATGGCTACACCTTC.

This clone came up a few times. V is TRBV10-3 and J is TRBJ1-1; TRBD1 matches at 7 bases. The CDR3 is 15 amino acids. Germline CDR1 is ENHRY and CDR2 is SYGVKD. Trimming removed 2 bases from V and 4 bases from J; junction bases left unmatched: 7. The CDR3 DNA sequence: TGTGCCATCAGTGAGCGGCCAAACAGGGGCACTGAAGCTTTCTTT. As protein: CAISERPNRGTEAFF.

The chain has TRBV7-3 and TRBJ2-1; 8 positions match TRBD2. The CDR3 has 15 residues. Germline V gene sequence: CDR1 SGHTA, CDR2 FQGTGA. V lost 5 bases and J lost 3; bases outside the gene matches: 6. The chain's CDR3 is CASSTGGGRYNEQFF. The DNA for the CDR3 is TGTGCCAGCAGCACGGGCGGGGGGCGCTACAATGAGCAGTTCTTC. The variable domain in full, completed from reference TRBV7-3 and TRBJ2-1, reads GAGVSQTPSNKVTEKGKYVELRCDPISGHTALYWYRQSLGQGPEFLIYFQGTGAADDSGLPNDRFFAVRPEGSVSTLKIQRTERGDSAVYLCASSTGGGRYNEQFFGPGTRLTVL.

The rearrangement uses TRBV6-5 and TRBJ2-3; D possibly corresponds to TRBD2 (5 bases). The CDR3 totals 14 residues. The V gene lost 5 bases and the J gene lost 2 bases, with 11 bases spanning the gap. CDR1 is MNHEY, CDR2 SVGAGI, per germline. CDR3 loop: CASSLRGYTDTQYF. The CDR3 region has the DNA TGTGCCAGCAGTCTGCGAGGGTACACAGATACGCAGTATTTT.

The DNA for the CDR3 is TGTGCCAGCAGTTTATATAAGGGGGCGAAGTACAATGAGCAGTTCTTC. Translation gives CASSLYKGAKYNEQFF. This chain joins TRBV27 and TRBJ2-1; 7 bases are a match to TRBD1. The germline V gene has CDR1 MNHEY and CDR2 SMNVEV (reference sequence). After removal of 1 base from V and 4 bases from J, the junction contained 7 bases not matched to a gene. The CDR3 sequence is 16 residues long.

The rearrangement uses TRBV5-1 and TRBJ2-3; 9 nucleotides align to TRBD1. V shed 5 bases, J shed 4 bases, and the junction held 11 bases outside the gene matches. Per the germline V gene, CDR1 is SGHRS and CDR2 is YFSETQ. The CDR3 length is 16 residues. In DNA, the CDR3 is TGCGCCAGCAGGCCTCTCCCGGGACAGGGTCCAGATACGCAGTATTTT. Protein: CASRPLPGQGPDTQYF.

This chain links TRBV18 with TRBJ2-5; tentatively, D is TRBD2 (6 bases). CDR1 and CDR2 (germline): KGHSH, LQKENI. Trimming removed 0 bases from V and 5 bases from J, with 10 bases in between. The CDR3 is 14 amino acids. The CDR3 reads CASSPPGGAETQYF. The DNA of the CDR3 is TGTGCCAGCTCACCACCGGGCGGGGCCGAGACCCAGTACTTC. The complete variable domain, with remaining parts taken from reference TRBV18 and TRBJ2-5, reads NAGVMQNPRHLVRRRGQEARLRCSPMKGHSHVYWYRQLPEEGLKFMVYLQKENIIDESGMPKERFSAEFPKEGPSILRIQQVVRGDSAAYFCASSPPGGAETQYFGPGTRLLVL.

V and J are TRBV30 and TRBJ2-3, with 8 bases lining up with TRBD2. The V gene's germline CDR1 is GTSNPN and CDR2 SVGIG (reference sequence). The CDR3 is 14 amino acids. Unmatched junction bases numbered 4, after V lost 3 bases and J lost 2 bases. The CDR3 sequence: CAWRIAGSTDTQYF. The CDR3 nucleotides read TGTGCCTGGAGGATAGCGGGGTCCACAGATACGCAGTATTTT.

The chain uses TRBV5-1 and TRBJ2-7, with 10 positions matching TRBD1. This CDR3 comprises 14 residues. J lost 5 bases, V lost 8 bases, and 10 bases had no gene match. Germline-derived CDR1 and CDR2 are SGHRS and YFSETQ. CDR3 residues: CASRQGARDDEQYF. CDR3 DNA: TGCGCCAGTCGACAGGGGGCCAGAGATGACGAGCAGTACTTC.

In this sample, this clone turned up once. The J gene is TRBJ2-2, the V gene TRBV6-5; TRBD2 agrees at 9 bases. V lost 3 bases to trimming and J lost 6 bases; unmatched junction nucleotides: 8. There are 16 residues in the CDR3. Germline assignment: CDR1 MNHEY and CDR2 SVGAGI. CDR3 bases: TGTGCCAGCAGTTATTGGGCGGGGGGGCCCGCCGGGGAGCTGTTTTTT. Translated, it gives CASSYWAGGPAGELFF.

The CDR3 nucleotides read TGTGCCAGCAGCACCCCTAGCGGGGGGGTAGGCGAGCAGTTCTTC. Its translation is CASSTPSGGVGEQFF. The chain employs TRBV7-9 and TRBJ2-1; 12 positions match TRBD2. Germline-derived CDR1 and CDR2 are SEHNR and FQNEAQ (reference sequence). The CDR3 is 15 amino acids. V was clipped by 5 bases and J by 10 bases; unmatched bases: 9.

This clone came up a few times. J is TRBJ1-1 and V is TRBV28; perhaps TRBD1 as D (5 bases). Germline CDR1 reads MDHEN; CDR2 reads SYDVKM. The CDR3 extends over 13 amino acids. Between the trimmed V and J ends, which lost 8 bases and 13 bases, there was a span of 23 bases. The CDR3 protein is CASGSGNRVIGFF. CDR3 nucleotide sequence: TGTGCCAGCGGGTCAGGGAATCGGGTCATCGGTTTCTTT.